This entry lists 23 T cell receptor beta chains sequenced from one sample in a study of blood T cell repertoires in COVID-19. The protocol was immunoSEQ multiplex PCR, while the TCRdb copy is restricted to in-frame clones and leaves out a portion. Of about 130,000 clones in the sample, approximately 86% were seen once. The specimen was peripheral blood. The origin of the receptors is a woman aged 45-65 years who had recovered from COVID-19.

This clone has only a few counts. This rearrangement joins TRBV19 to TRBJ2-1; 8 nucleotides match TRBD2. The CDR3 consists of 14 residues. Looked up from germline, CDR1 is LNHDA and CDR2 is SQIVND (reference sequence). The ends lost 6 bases at V and 6 bases at J; junction bases unmatched: 7. The CDR3 loop is CASRGQAGGNEQFF. CDR3 coding DNA: TGTGCCAGTAGGGGGCAGGCGGGGGGCAATGAGCAGTTCTTC.

The chain combines TRBV28 with TRBJ1-5; D is possibly TRBD1 (6 bases). The V gene lost 8 bases and the J gene lost 3 bases, with 14 bases spanning the gap. Germline V gene lookup returns CDR1 MDHEN and CDR2 SYDVKM. The CDR3 spans 14 residues. The CDR3 DNA follows: TGTGCCAGCGGTACAGGGTCGGCCAATCAGCCCCAGCATTTT. Translation gives CASGTGSANQPQHF.

The gene calls are TRBV5-6 and TRBJ1-2; no definite D call. The CDR3 contains 14 residues. Germline V lookup: CDR1 SGHDT, CDR2 YYEEEE. Trimming pared 0 bases from V and 5 bases from J, leaving 11 bases between. The CDR3 loop is CASSLDGGVYGYTF. The CDR3 nucleotides read TGTGCCAGCAGCTTGGACGGAGGTGTTTATGGCTACACCTTC. The variable domain in full, completed from reference TRBV5-6 and TRBJ1-2, reads DAGVTQSPTHLIKTRGQQVTLRCSPKSGHDTVSWYQQALGQGPQFIFQYYEEEERQRGNFPDRFSGHQFPNYSSELNVNALLLGDSALYLCASSLDGGVYGYTFGSGTRLTVV.

CDR3 in DNA: TGTGCCAGCAGCCTTAGGACAGAAAACTATGGCTACACCTTC. Translated, it gives CASSLRTENYGYTF. This chain links TRBV7-2 with TRBJ1-2; a weak D match, TRBD1 (6 bases). Trimming cost V 5 bases and J 2 bases, with 12 bases left between them. This CDR3 region has 14 residues. Germline V gene data show CDR1 as SGHTA and CDR2 as FQGNSA.

The chain is built from TRBV28 and TRBJ2-7; possibly TRBD2 for D (6 bases). The germline gives CDR1 MDHEN, CDR2 SYDVKM. With 2 bases removed from V and 0 bases from J, the gap between germline ends came to 14 bases. The length of the CDR3 is 16 residues. The CDR3: CASSLPLAGNSYEQYF. CDR3 DNA: TGTGCCAGCAGTTTACCTCTCGCGGGGAACTCCTACGAGCAGTACTTC.

This chain uses TRBV19 with TRBJ1-2; weak D call: TRBD1 (5 bases). V was pared by 1 base and J by 7 bases, with 13 bases between. Germline V gives CDR1 LNHDA, CDR2 SQIVND (reference sequence). This CDR3 comprises 14 residues. The CDR3 region has the DNA TGTGCCAGTAGTATAGGGTTCGGAACAGGTGGCTACACCTTC. Translating gives CASSIGFGTGGYTF.

The genes are TRBV19 and TRBJ1-1; TRBD1 matches at 9 bases. The germline gives CDR1 LNHDA, CDR2 SQIVND (reference sequence). CDR3 length: 16 amino acids. J was trimmed by 4 bases and V by 1 base; bases with no gene match: 7. The CDR3 coding sequence is TGTGCCAGTAGTATAGGCGTCGGACAGGGGATCACTGAAGCTTTCTTT. As protein: CASSIGVGQGITEAFF. Complete variable domain (other parts from reference TRBV19 and TRBJ1-1): DGGITQSPKYLFRKEGQNVTLSCEQNLNHDAMYWYRQDPGQGLRLIYYSQIVNDFQKGDIAEGYSVSREKKESFPLTVTSAQKNPTAFYLCASSIGVGQGITEAFFGQGTRLTVV.

The chain uses TRBV7-9 and TRBJ2-1; 10 bases map to TRBD2. Germline lookup yields CDR1 SEHNR and CDR2 FQNEAQ (reference sequence). The CDR3 consists of 18 residues. V trimming: 3 bases; J trimming: 7 bases; junction bases outside the gene matches: 15. This CDR3 is CASSFPARLAGLGNEQFF. The CDR3 DNA is TGTGCCAGCAGCTTCCCGGCTCGACTAGCGGGCCTGGGGAATGAGCAGTTCTTC.

The chain is built from TRBV4-1 and TRBJ2-5; the match to TRBD1 covers 10 bases. The J segment lost 3 bases and the V segment lost 2 bases, leaving 3 bases of the junction unmatched. Germline CDR1 and CDR2: MGHRA and YSYEKL. CDR3 size: 15 residues. CDR3 region: CASSQYGTGEETQYF. The CDR3 DNA sequence: TGCGCCAGCAGCCAATACGGGACAGGGGAAGAGACCCAGTACTTC.

Remarks on this clone: A read error may produce the germline difference seen at one junction end. The rearrangement joins TRBV5-1 to TRBJ2-5, with 7 bases that match TRBD2. CDR3 size: 15 residues. Germline V gene data show CDR1 as SGHRS and CDR2 as YFSETQ. This CDR3 reads CASSPGLGNQETQYF. The CDR3 nucleotides read TGCGCCAGCAGCCCCGGACTAGGGAACCAGGAGACCCAGTACTTC.

The V gene is TRBV4-2, the J gene TRBJ2-5, with 10 bases aligning to TRBD2. The CDR3 contains 19 residues. The V segment lost 3 bases and the J segment 5 bases; nucleotides outside the gene matches: 18. Germline V gene sequence: CDR1 LGHNA, CDR2 YNFKEQ. The CDR3, as DNA: TGTGCCAGCAGCCAGGAACAAAAGGCGCTAGCGGGGGTTTGGGAGACCCAGTACTTC. Its translation: CASSQEQKALAGVWETQYF.

The CDR3 reads CSASRDSNSPLHF. DNA of the CDR3: TGCAGTGCTAGTAGGGACAGCAATTCACCCCTCCACTTT. This rearrangement joins TRBV20-1 to TRBJ1-6; TRBD1 matches 7 bases. Germline lookup yields CDR1 DFQATT and CDR2 SNEGSKA (reference sequence). V shed 3 bases and J 7 bases; nucleotides not matched to a gene: 3. CDR3 length: 13 amino acids.

J is TRBJ1-3 and V is TRBV6-5, with TRBD1 matching over 7 bases. From germline, CDR1 is MNHEY and CDR2 SVGAGI. After removal of 5 bases from V and 2 bases from J, the junction contained 6 bases not matched to a gene. The CDR3 extends over 15 amino acids. Written as DNA, the CDR3 is TGTGCCAGCAGTCCCCTGACAGGGACTGGAAACACCATATATTTT. Residues: CASSPLTGTGNTIYF.

V is TRBV5-1 and J is TRBJ1-1; D remains unclear. Trimming stripped 0 bases from V and 5 bases from J, with 2 bases between. CDR1 is SGHRS and CDR2 is YFSETQ in the germline V gene. The CDR3 loop spans 11 amino acids. The CDR3 is CASSLATEAFF. CDR3 bases: TGCGCCAGCAGCTTGGCGACTGAAGCTTTCTTT.

This chain joins TRBV6-5 and TRBJ1-2, with 7 bases identical to TRBD1. The CDR3 extends over 13 amino acids. Per germline, CDR1 MNHEY and CDR2 SVGAGI. V was clipped by 6 bases and J by 5 bases; unmatched bases: 6. CDR3 region: CASSSDRSYGYTF. The CDR3, as DNA: TGTGCCAGCAGCTCGGACAGGAGTTATGGCTACACCTTC.

V and J are TRBV3-1 (or the pseudogene TRBV3-2) and TRBJ1-6; the D gene is possibly TRBD1 (6 bases). V was clipped by 2 bases and J by 7 bases, with 12 bases between them. The CDR3 spans 15 residues. In germline, CDR1 is LGHDT, CDR2 YNNKEL (reference sequence). The CDR3 DNA reads TGTGCCAGCAGCCAATGGGGGGGCTTGAATTCACCCCTCCACTTT. Its protein is CASSQWGGLNSPLHF.

V usage is TRBV4-3 and J usage is TRBJ2-7; 7 nucleotides agree with TRBD1. V lost 4 bases and J lost 1; bases outside the gene matches: 7. The germline V gene encodes CDR1 LGHNA and CDR2 YSLEER. The length of the CDR3 is 15 residues. This chain's CDR3 is CASSLGTVSSYEQYF. DNA for the CDR3: TGCGCCAGCAGCCTGGGGACAGTGTCTTCCTACGAGCAGTACTTC.

This sequence joins TRBV4-2 and TRBJ1-2; tentative D call: TRBD1 (5 bases). The germline V gene encodes CDR1 LGHNA and CDR2 YNFKEQ. The CDR3 runs 13 residues. Trimming cost V 2 bases and J 5 bases, with 9 bases left between them. CDR3 sequence: CASSQRAGYGYTF. CDR3 DNA sequence: TGTGCCAGCAGCCAAAGGGCAGGGTATGGCTACACCTTC.

This clone has only one observation. This chain uses TRBV30 with TRBJ2-3, with D possibly being TRBD2 (6 bases). Between the trimmed V and J ends, which lost 6 bases and 0 bases, there was a span of 19 bases. Germline CDR1 and CDR2: GTSNPN and SVGIG (reference sequence). CDR3 length: 16 residues. CDR3 amino acids: CACTIGLARSTDTQYF. CDR3 in DNA: TGTGCCTGTACGATAGGGCTAGCGCGAAGCACAGATACGCAGTATTTT. Based on the CDR3 plus reference TRBV30 and TRBJ2-3, the full variable domain is SQTIHQWPATLVQPVGSPLSLECTVEGTSNPNLYWYRQAAGRGLQLLFYSVGIGQISSEVPQNLSASRPQDRQFILSSKKLLLSDSGFYLCACTIGLARSTDTQYFGPGTRLTVL.

This chain joins TRBV5-1 and TRBJ1-5; D not certain. Trimming cost V 2 bases and J 0 bases, with 12 bases left between them. Germline lookup yields CDR1 SGHRS and CDR2 YFSETQ. This CDR3 comprises 16 residues. The CDR3 reads CASSFLPGNSNQPQHF. CDR3 sequence (DNA): TGCGCCAGCAGCTTTTTGCCAGGAAATAGCAATCAGCCCCAGCATTTT.

The rearrangement uses TRBV10-3 and TRBJ1-2, with 7 bases matching TRBD1. J lost 13 bases, V lost 4 bases, and 9 bases had no gene match. CDR3 length: 12 amino acids. Germline-derived CDR1 and CDR2 are ENHRY and SYGVKD. CDR3 sequence: CAISGQGQAGTF. The CDR3 DNA follows: TGTGCCATCAGTGGACAAGGACAGGCGGGCACCTTC.

This chain connects TRBV5-1 to TRBJ2-1; 7 bases are a match to TRBD1. Germline trimming cut 2 bases from V and 3 bases from J; bases unmatched to any gene: 2. The CDR3 loop spans 14 amino acids. Germline CDR1 and CDR2: SGHRS and YFSETQ. The CDR3 region is CASSLGGGYNEQFF. DNA of the CDR3: TGCGCCAGCAGCTTAGGGGGCGGCTACAATGAGCAGTTCTTC. The full variable domain, in which reference TRBV5-1 and TRBJ2-1 provide the parts outside the CDR3, is KAGVTQTPRYLIKTRGQQVTLSCSPISGHRSVSWYQQTPGQGLQFLFEYFSETQRNKGNFPGRFSGRQFSNSRSEMNVSTLELGDSALYLCASSLGGGYNEQFFGPGTRLTVL.

The chain couples TRBV7-2 to TRBJ2-7; 8 bases fit TRBD2. The CDR3 is 17 amino acids. Germline V gene data show CDR1 as SGHTA and CDR2 as FQGNSA. J gave up 3 bases and V 1 base, and 11 bases lay outside the gene matches. The CDR3 DNA reads TGTGCCAGCAGCTTAGTAAGTGGGAGTCTAGCGGGCTACGAGCAGTACTTC. Translating it yields CASSLVSGSLAGYEQYF.